This TCR beta chain was captured by sequencing in a study of cytomegalovirus exposure and HLA in healthy donors (dated by TCRdb to the late 2010s). Study-wide context: In an earlier analysis of around 540 of the donors, roughly 300 Gb of sequence data and 90 million to 120 million unique TCR beta sequences from about 180 million T cells were reported. An early release covering about 600 HLA-typed donors comprised 250 to 350 gigabases of sequencing data and about 90 million unique TCR sequences. The genetic ancestry cluster associated with self-reported Caucasian donors included about 81% of the approximately 410 genotyped donors. The study aimed to test whether signatures of past pathogen exposure could be identified by cataloging public T cell receptors. The T cell repertoires of under 700 subjects were profiled by immunosequencing and related to cytomegalovirus serostatus. A separate validation cohort of roughly 110 different subjects was used in addition to the approximately 700-subject first cohort. To predict cytomegalovirus infection status, the study brought together high-throughput TCR immunosequencing, statistical association of individual TCRs with disease status, and machine learning. To study patterns of TCR occurrence, a later analysis re-analyzed previously published TCR beta repertoires from just over 650 donors and added high-resolution HLA genotyping. The later analysis used no new phenotypic data to find candidate immune exposures, relying instead on TCR beta sequences and their occurrence across donors. An earlier analysis of some 600 of the donors applied high-throughput TCR beta sequencing to assess whether each TCR beta V gene segment acted as functional or pseudogenic. Donor age, sex, ethnicity and CMV serostatus were collected together with the repertoire data. In a later genetic analysis, genome-wide SNP genotypes for 398 of the 666 donors were used, and that subset was treated as a discovery cohort. All discovery cohort repertoires had been generated on a single sequencing platform. Class I and class II HLA loci were covered by the typing at four-digit resolution. Typing coverage differed by locus: A, B, C, DRB1 and DQB1 were typed in roughly 629-640 donors, DQA1 in about 550, DPA1 in 600 to 610, and DPB1 in 450 to 480. Because of strong linkage in the cohort, a handful of DR-DQ haplotypes were treated as single units for association and clustering. On average, around 240,000 unique TCR beta nucleotide sequences were sequenced per donor among several hundred genotyped donors of the cohort, with roughly 18% of those sequences being non-productive. The paper's findings and limits, for the study overall: At a false discovery rate of 0.05, a later analysis linked fewer than 20,000 TCR beta sequences to specific HLA alleles. In vitro tests confirmed that three of the cytomegalovirus-associated TCR beta chains recognize cytomegalovirus antigens. Because HLA typing was unavailable for some donors at each locus, only the typed subset was used in association tests. In a later analysis, TCR association rates were found to vary across HLA loci, with the most associated TCRs seen for DRB1 alleles and the fewest for HLA-C alleles. The presence/absence analyses assumed that sequencing depth was roughly uniform across donors, and that assumption may not be true. When HLA alleles, especially DR and DQ, strongly co-occurred, TCR associations were difficult to assign to individual alleles. In a later genetic analysis, fewer N-insertions in productive TCRs were reported among donors in an Asian-associated ancestry cluster than the 666-donor mean. A later analysis found that most CMV-associated TCR beta chains appeared HLA-restricted, with HLA associations seemingly driven largely by CMV exposure. Some IMGT-functional V segments, including TRBV6-2 and TRBV6-3, could not be told apart with the 87-base-pair reads, so those segments were excluded. Immune exposure information for the cohort was limited to CMV serostatus. Linkage disequilibrium might explain the correlated functional status among segregating V segments, but an unknown experimental factor could not be excluded. A later analysis reported that several top co-occurrence clusters appeared linked to parvovirus B19, influenza, CMV and Epstein-Barr virus. In an earlier analysis of about 600 of the donors, most TCR beta V segments appeared in productive rearrangements about 87% or about 30% of the time, broadly matching IMGT annotations. It was suggested by the authors that the approach could potentially be generalized to other disease states and immunological phenotypes. Cytomegalovirus status was reported to be diagnosed by the classifier with high specificity and sensitivity in both the original and validation cohorts. The earlier analysis of approximately 540 of the donors excluded some 16 rarely observed V segments, including chromosome 9 orphons, because counts were too low. A further reported finding was that TCR beta sequences accurately predicted the HLA-A and HLA-B alleles for most subjects in the first cohort. Across donors, most TCR sequences were observed very rarely, whereas some public TCRs were present in many individuals. V-gene and J-gene trimming of TCR beta chains was associated with a missense DCLRE1C variant in a later genetic analysis, and the association was replicated in an independent cohort. In a later analysis, HLA-associated TCR beta chains showed more clonal expansion and lower generation probabilities than non-associated chains that were equally common. In this cohort, only TCR beta chains were sequenced, and detectable features were limited by the absence of alpha or paired-chain data. The study gave a list of more than 150 TCR beta chains associated with cytomegalovirus. A cluster of highly shared sequence variants was judged likely to represent a technical artifact of the sequencing pipeline.

The protocol used for the library was the immunoSEQ multiplex PCR assay. For the multiplex PCR, a mixture combining 60 forward primers for TCR Vbeta segments and 13 reverse primers for TCR Jbeta segments was used. Amplification of the CDR3 region of rearranged TCR beta genes was performed with a multiplex PCR assay on genomic DNA. Amplified TCR beta libraries were sequenced as 87-base-pair reads on the Illumina HiSeq System. From the authors' description of their analysis: Across the 500 to 850 repertoires, a later analysis counted roughly 84 million unique TCR beta chains, roughly 11 million of which were shared by at least two donors. Raw reads were error-corrected and collapsed into unique sequences with a nearest-neighbor algorithm that merged closely related sequences to remove PCR and sequencing errors. V, D and J gene segments were assigned by aligning CDR3 sequences to IMGT reference sequences. For a sequence to be retained, a match of at least six nucleotides was required to both a V gene segment and a J gene segment. Rearrangements were called productive when the CDR3 lacked stop codons and stayed in frame with V and J; all others were non-productive. CDR3 was defined according to IMGT convention as the region running from the second conserved V-encoded cysteine to the conserved J-encoded phenylalanine. The earlier analysis of fewer than 750 of the donors excluded sequences that lacked an unambiguous match to a single V gene segment. In an earlier analysis of a few hundred of the donors, a V segment was called functional when productive rearrangements were above 56.7%, and segregating when the standard deviation between donors exceeded 5%. A statistical classification framework was built to diagnose cytomegalovirus status from the catalog of TCR beta chain sequences. V and J gene assignment, in a later analysis, came from comparing TCR nucleotide sequences with IMGT/GENE-DB human TR gene sequences. In a later analysis, CDR3 sequences and most-parsimonious VDJ recombination scenarios were assigned using the TCRdist pipeline. In a later analysis, each TCR beta chain was defined by its CDR3 amino acid sequence together with its V-gene family, and reads lacking a unique V-gene family were excluded. A later analysis removed 592 highly shared, low-generation-probability nucleotide sequences to deal with suspected cross-contamination and a sequencing artifact. A later analysis calculated a clonal expansion index for each public chain from normalized within-repertoire ranks of inferred template counts. In a later analysis, generation probabilities were computed using a VDJ recombination model fitted to out-of-frame rearrangements, and the results were checked against IGoR. In a later analysis, TCR-TCR, TCR-HLA and TCR-CMV co-occurrence was scored with hypergeometric tests, and a repertoire-size bias correction was applied to TCR pairs. To estimate false discovery rates, a later analysis permuted the HLA or CMV assignments 20 times. A later analysis grouped co-occurring TCRs with DBSCAN, adding TCRdist sequence similarity when clustering within HLA-allele-positive subsets. Repertoires with fewer than 30,000 or more than 120,000 public chains, plus five repertoires with anomalous nucleotide sharing, were excluded from co-occurrence clustering. In its TCRdb copy, this immuneACCESS table keeps in-frame sequences only and misses some clones. Where compared with another copy, unresolved V genes explain less than half of these, and the others have no known cause. V and J calls and clone size are those listed in that table; D and trimming were worked out from the DNA. In this sample the table shows roughly 100,000 clones, over 80% of which occur a single time. Under 6.5% of the sample is taken by the ten largest.

The cohort was made up of approximately 670 healthy bone marrow donors. At the time of sampling, every cohort member was nominally healthy, though immune exposures that went unrecorded were likely present. The donor tested CMV seronegative and was one of the 352 seronegative cohort members. A peripheral blood sample was collected from each donor, and TCR beta sequencing was performed on peripheral blood mononuclear cells. Genomic DNA was extracted from the blood cell samples with the Qiagen DNeasy Blood Extraction Kit. This clone has just one count. This receptor's antigen is unknown. At one end the junction does not follow the germline gene, possibly because of a read error. The germline V gene encodes CDR1 SEHNR and CDR2 FQNEAQ (reference sequence). The CDR3 starts with the cysteine, ends with the phenylalanine, and has 12 residues. Here the CDR3 DNA is all that survives: 36 bases in frame from base 1.

The source is a man aged 18 to 29 in good health and CMV-seronegative. The V and J segments used are TRBV7-9 and TRBJ2-1; the D segment cannot be called with confidence. Sequences were obtained from PBMCs. The nucleotide sequence reads as follows: TGTTCCAGCAGCCCCGGGTACCCTGAGCAGTTCTTC. It encodes CSSSPGYPEQFF.